These 32 T cell receptor beta chains came from one sample sequenced in a study of Graves' ophthalmopathy and Graves' hyperthyroidism (dated by TCRdb to 2016 to 2019). Instrument on record: Illumina HiSeq 2000. For repertoire sequencing, TCR beta CDR3 regions were amplified from RNA transcripts. A first-round RT-PCR used HTBI primers with the Qiagen OneStep RT-PCR kit, followed by a second-round multiplex PCR, size selection and purification. In-frame beta chains were kept once TCRdb had trimmed the public reads at Q25 with fastp and called clones with MiXCR. Each CDR3 protein gets just one entry, which takes the most common genes and DNA from the rows behind it. Across this sample there are a few hundred thousand distinct CDR3 sequences, with about 15% seen only once. Roughly 2.3% of the sample belongs to the ten largest clones. The sequencing sample was made of peripheral blood. The receptors were gathered from an adult woman with stable Graves' hyperthyroidism.

The table lists this clonotype with a few counts. V usage is TRBV5-5 and J usage is TRBJ2-5; D possibly matches TRBD1 or TRBD2 (6 bases each). V lost 1 base and J 4 bases, leaving 11 bases between the germline ends. The CDR3 is made up of 14 amino acids. CDR1 and CDR2 (germline): SGHKS, YYEKEE (reference sequence). The CDR3 region has the DNA TGTGCCAGCAGCTTGATGGGGGGCGCAGAGACCCAGTACTTC. Its protein product is CASSLMGGAETQYF.

This clonotype was observed many times. This sequence joins TRBV7-2 and TRBJ1-2; no clear D. The germline CDR1 and CDR2 sequences are SGHTA and FQGNSA. Trimming left V 0 bases short and J 3 bases short, with 8 bases between. The CDR3 runs to 14 residues. The DNA for the CDR3 is TGTGCCAGCAGCTTAGCGCCCCAGGACTATGGCTACACCTTC. This encodes CASSLAPQDYGYTF.

The chain links TRBV28 to TRBJ2-7, with D possibly called TRBD1 or TRBD2 (6 bases each). The CDR3 has 16 residues. Germline V CDR1 and CDR2: MDHEN, SYDVKM. The V gene lost 1 base and the J gene lost 3 bases, with 16 bases spanning the gap. DNA of the CDR3: TGTGCCAGCAGTTTATCCGGGGGCAGCACCTTCTACGAGCAGTACTTC. It yields the protein CASSLSGGSTFYEQYF.

This clonotype was seen at least ten times. The CDR3 DNA follows: TGTGCCAGCGGTAGCGGGAGGCAATACGAGCAGTACTTC. As protein: CASGSGRQYEQYF. This chain connects TRBV11-2 to TRBJ2-7; TRBD2 agrees at 10 bases. The CDR3 covers 13 residues. The V and J ends lost 8 bases and 4 bases, in that order; junction bases with no gene match: 5. CDR1 is SGHAT, CDR2 FQNNGV, per germline.

In its sample, this clonotype was seen many times. The chain recombines TRBV10-3 with TRBJ1-2, with D tentatively TRBD1 (6 bases). The CDR3 contains 13 residues. The germline CDR1 and CDR2 sequences are ENHRY and SYGVKD. V was shortened by 7 bases and J by 4 bases, with 13 bases between the two germline ends. The CDR3 nucleotides are TGTGCCATCACCTTGGGGGGCGGCTATGGCTACACCTTC. Its protein product is CAITLGGGYGYTF.

This chain joins TRBV7-2 and TRBJ2-1, with a weak D call TRBD2 (5 bases). The V end lost 2 bases, the J end lost 7 bases, and 18 bases lay between the germline ends. CDR1 is SGHTA, CDR2 FQGNSA, per germline. The CDR3 loop spans 16 amino acids. The CDR3 sequence is CASSLRSSPGVNEQFF. CDR3 nucleotide sequence: TGTGCCAGCAGCTTACGTAGCTCCCCCGGGGTAAATGAGCAGTTCTTC.

This clonotype was detected ten times or more. The chain uses TRBV6-1 and TRBJ2-7; D remains ambiguous. Germline CDR1 reads MNHNS; CDR2 reads SASEGT. This CDR3 spans 13 amino acids. Between the trimmed V and J ends, which lost 6 bases and 0 bases, there was a span of 9 bases. This CDR3 is CASSPAGSYEQYF. As DNA, the CDR3 is TGTGCCAGCAGCCCCGCCGGCTCCTACGAGCAGTACTTC.

With respect to this clonotype: The junction shows a germline mismatch at one end, possibly a read error. V is TRBV12-3 or TRBV12-4 and J is TRBJ2-4; TRBD2 aligns across 7 bases. The CDR3 runs 15 residues. CDR3 coding DNA: TGTGCCAGCAGTAGGGCTAGCGGTTACAAAAACATTAAGTACTTC. It encodes CASSRASGYKNIKYF.

V and J are TRBV15 and TRBJ2-5; the D is unclear. This CDR3 has 14 residues. Germline V gene lookup returns CDR1 LNHNV and CDR2 YYDKDF (reference sequence). The V and J ends lost 0 bases and 5 bases respectively, with 10 bases between them. CDR3 in amino acids: CATSRDQGYETQYF. In DNA form, the CDR3 reads TGTGCCACCAGCAGAGATCAAGGTTACGAGACCCAGTACTTC.

This clonotype was recorded once. V is TRBV12-3 or TRBV12-4 and J is TRBJ2-2; the match to TRBD1 covers 10 bases. The CDR3 totals 18 residues. After removal of 6 bases from V and 7 bases from J, the junction contained 17 bases not matched to a gene. The CDR3 reads CASSVKPTGQGTGGELFF. The CDR3 DNA is TGTGCCAGCAGCGTAAAGCCGACGGGACAGGGGACGGGCGGGGAGCTGTTTTTT.

This clonotype has a count of ten or more. The chain carries TRBV10-3 and TRBJ2-2; D uncertain. Deletions cut 0 bases from V and 4 bases from J, with 3 bases between. There are 13 residues in the CDR3. The germline CDR1 and CDR2 sequences are ENHRY and SYGVKD. The CDR3 DNA reads TGTGCCATCAGTGAGTCAGGCACCGGGGAGCTGTTTTTT. Residues: CAISESGTGELFF.

This clonotype came up many times. V is TRBV6-1 and J is TRBJ2-5; 11 nucleotides align to TRBD2. Trimming cost V 8 bases and J 5 bases; bases outside gene matches: 13. The CDR3 sequence is 16 residues long. In germline, CDR1 is MNHNS, CDR2 SASEGT. The CDR3 sequence is CASLPDSGRGWETQYF. The CDR3 DNA sequence: TGTGCCAGCCTACCAGATAGCGGGAGGGGATGGGAGACCCAGTACTTC.

The chain is built from TRBV2 and TRBJ1-1; D is perhaps TRBD1 (6 bases). The V and J ends lost 2 bases and 2 bases respectively, with 12 bases between them. This CDR3 comprises 15 residues. Germline V gene lookup returns CDR1 SNHLY and CDR2 FYNNEI. DNA of the CDR3: TGTGCCAGCAGTGAATTCGTCAGGGGAAACACTGAAGCTTTCTTT. It is translated as CASSEFVRGNTEAFF.

This clonotype was detected ten times or more. V usage is TRBV4-1 and J usage is TRBJ2-5; maybe TRBD1 (6 bases). The CDR3 consists of 15 residues. The V end lost 3 bases, the J end lost 4 bases, and 15 bases lay between the germline ends. Germline V lookup: CDR1 MGHRA, CDR2 YSYEKL. The CDR3 reads CASSQAGVWGETQYF. The CDR3 region has the DNA TGCGCCAGCAGCCAGGCAGGGGTATGGGGAGAGACCCAGTACTTC.

The rearrangement uses TRBV28 and TRBJ2-7; 7 bases match TRBD2. There are 15 residues in the CDR3. Per the germline V gene, CDR1 is MDHEN and CDR2 is SYDVKM. Trimming cost V 5 bases and J 2 bases; bases outside gene matches: 9. Here the CDR3 reads CASSHPGLRTYEQYF. For the CDR3, the DNA is TGTGCCAGCAGTCACCCGGGACTACGAACCTACGAGCAGTACTTC.

This clonotype appeared many times. This chain joins TRBV15 and TRBJ1-1; weak D call: TRBD1 (6 bases). CDR1 LNHNV and CDR2 YYDKDF come from the germline V gene (reference sequence). Trimming cost V 11 bases and J 3 bases, with 7 bases left between them. This CDR3 has 10 amino acids. CDR3 sequence: CAAGDTEAFF. The CDR3, as DNA: TGTGCCGCAGGGGACACTGAAGCTTTCTTT. Based on the CDR3 plus reference TRBV15 and TRBJ1-1, the full variable domain is DAMVIQNPRYQVTQFGKPVTLSCSQTLNHNVMYWYQQKSSQAPKLLFHYYDKDFNNEADTPDNFQSRRPNTSFCFLDIRSPGLGDTAMYLCAAGDTEAFFGQGTRLTVV.

This clonotype has ten or more counts. V is TRBV2 and J is TRBJ1-5, with 8 bases matching TRBD1. From germline, CDR1 is SNHLY and CDR2 FYNNEI. The V and J ends lost 9 bases and 0 bases, in that order; junction bases with no gene match: 10. The CDR3 is 16 amino acids. CDR3 sequence: CASRRGTGLSNQPQHF. CDR3 DNA sequence: TGTGCCAGTCGGAGAGGGACAGGTCTTAGCAATCAGCCCCAGCATTTT.

This clonotype was seen ten or more times. The rearrangement links TRBV6-2 or TRBV6-3 to TRBJ1-1, with a weak D call TRBD1 (5 bases). The CDR3 length is 16 residues. Germline V CDR1 and CDR2: MNHEY, SVGEGT. The V end was cut by 4 bases, the J end by 5 bases, with 20 bases between. In nucleotides, the CDR3 is TGTGCCAGCAGTTCGGGGCGTGGGGAGGTTCTTACTGAAGCTTTCTTT. Protein: CASSSGRGEVLTEAFF.

This clonotype was found many times. V and J are TRBV5-1 and TRBJ2-7, with a possible D match to TRBD2 (6 bases). With 2 bases removed from V and 4 bases from J, the gap between germline ends came to 13 bases. This CDR3 is built from 14 residues. Germline CDR1 SGHRS, CDR2 YFSETQ. In nucleotides, the CDR3 is TGCGCCAGCAGCTTCACGGGAGAGCTTTACGAGCAGTACTTC. It translates to CASSFTGELYEQYF.

This clonotype was counted at least ten times. The chain joins TRBV6-5 to TRBJ1-1; TRBD1 is a possible D gene (5 bases). V gave up 6 bases and J gave up 5 bases, with 16 bases separating them. The CDR3 is 14 amino acids. Germline lookup yields CDR1 MNHEY and CDR2 SVGAGI. As DNA, the CDR3 is TGTGCCAGCAGGCCCCCGTGGGGGAGGACTGAAGCTTTCTTT. This translates into CASRPPWGRTEAFF.

In its sample, this clonotype was seen many times. V is TRBV25-1 and J is TRBJ2-7; 9 bases are a match to TRBD1. From germline, CDR1 is MGHDK and CDR2 SYGVNS. V shed 4 bases, J shed 3 bases, and the junction held 10 bases outside the gene matches. The CDR3 loop spans 16 amino acids. The CDR3 region is CASSASPGTGIYEQYF. CDR3 DNA sequence: TGTGCCAGCAGTGCCTCCCCCGGGACAGGGATCTACGAGCAGTACTTC.

In this sample, this clonotype turned up many times. The chain links TRBV5-1 to TRBJ2-2; maybe TRBD1 (5 bases). The germline V and J ends were trimmed by 4 bases and 8 bases, with 21 bases remaining between them. From germline, CDR1 is SGHRS and CDR2 YFSETQ. The CDR3 spans 16 residues. CDR3 amino acids: CASSPRRGLQSGELFF. The CDR3 DNA reads as TGCGCCAGCAGCCCCCGAAGGGGTCTACAGTCTGGGGAGCTGTTTTTT.

In this sample, this clonotype turned up many times. This rearrangement joins TRBV28 to TRBJ1-1; TRBD1 might be the D (5 bases). V dropped 6 bases and J dropped 5 bases, with 16 bases sitting between them. The CDR3 is 14 residues long. CDR1 and CDR2 (germline): MDHEN, SYDVKM. CDR3 sequence: CASRSWGGGTEAFF. The CDR3 DNA reads as TGTGCCAGCAGGTCGTGGGGGGGGGGGACTGAAGCTTTCTTT. Drawing the rest from reference TRBV28 and TRBJ1-1, the complete variable domain is DVKVTQSSRYLVKRTGEKVFLECVQDMDHENMFWYRQDPGLGLRLIYFSYDVKMKEKGDIPEGYSVSREKKERFSLILESASTNQTSMYLCASRSWGGGTEAFFGQGTRLTVV.

The chain recombines TRBV10-3 with TRBJ1-1; 7 bases match TRBD1. Germline V gene sequence: CDR1 ENHRY, CDR2 SYGVKD. J lost 3 bases, V lost 1 base, and 14 bases had no gene match. The length of the CDR3 is 18 residues. CDR3 nucleotide sequence: TGTGCCATCAGTGAGTTTTCAGGGGGAGTTTTAGAGGACACTGAAGCTTTCTTT. Encoded protein: CAISEFSGGVLEDTEAFF.

This clonotype occurred many times. The CDR3 region is CSPMLGGEQYF. The CDR3 coding sequence is TGCAGCCCCATGCTCGGGGGCGAGCAGTACTTC. The chain carries TRBV29-1 and TRBJ2-7; D may be TRBD2 (6 bases). The V gene's germline CDR1 is SQVTM and CDR2 ANQGSEA. V was clipped by 8 bases and J by 6 bases, with 14 bases between them. This CDR3 contains 11 residues.

In its sample, this clonotype was seen a few times. The V call is TRBV4-2, the J call TRBJ2-7, with D perhaps assigned TRBD1 or TRBD2 (6 bases each). Per the germline V gene, CDR1 is LGHNA and CDR2 is YNFKEQ. The CDR3 sequence is 15 residues long. V dropped 4 bases and J dropped 0 bases, with 13 bases sitting between them. The CDR3: CASSLWRDISYEQYF. In DNA form, the CDR3 reads TGTGCCAGCAGCCTCTGGAGGGACATCTCCTACGAGCAGTACTTC.

This clonotype appeared many times. The chain uses TRBV28 and TRBJ1-2, with D perhaps matching TRBD1 (5 bases). Germline CDR1 is MDHEN and CDR2 is SYDVKM. This CDR3 spans 14 amino acids. Trimming cost V 3 bases and J 4 bases, with 12 bases left between them. The CDR3 coding sequence is TGTGCCAGCAGTTTCACGGGCAGGGTCTATGGCTACACCTTC. Amino acids: CASSFTGRVYGYTF.

On this clonotype itself: A much larger clone differs by one base, so this may be a read error. No conserved phenylalanine or tryptophan ends this CDR3, so it is likely a read error. CDR3 sequence reads: CASSAGGRGVYGYTV. The CDR3, as DNA: TGTGCCAGCAGTGCGGGGGGACGAGGAGTCTATGGCTACACCGTC. The chain couples TRBV6-1 to TRBJ1-2; the D gene is possibly TRBD1 (5 bases). Germline lookup yields CDR1 MNHNS and CDR2 SASEGT. Trimming pared 4 bases from V and 4 bases from J, leaving 16 bases between. The CDR3 is 15 residues long.

V gene TRBV29-1 combines with J gene TRBJ2-2; possible D gene TRBD1, 5 bases. Germline V gene sequence: CDR1 SQVTM, CDR2 ANQGSEA. V was shortened by 0 bases and J by 6 bases, with 14 bases between the two germline ends. This CDR3 has 15 residues. CDR3 region: CSVEEAGLLPGELFF. The CDR3 DNA follows: TGCAGCGTTGAAGAGGCAGGGTTGCTTCCCGGGGAGCTGTTTTTT.

This clonotype has a handful of counts. The CDR3 DNA reads as TGCAGTGCTAGAGAGGCGACTAGCGCCAACTACGAGCAGTACTTC. It encodes CSAREATSANYEQYF. The chain links TRBV20-1 to TRBJ2-7; 8 bases agree with TRBD2. With V trimmed by 0 bases and J by 3 bases, 7 bases remained unmatched. Germline lookup yields CDR1 DFQATT and CDR2 SNEGSKA (reference sequence). This CDR3 has 15 residues.

This chain links TRBV4-2 with TRBJ2-7; 7 positions agree with TRBD2. Trimming cost V 0 bases and J 0 bases; bases outside gene matches: 2. CDR1 LGHNA and CDR2 YNFKEQ come from the germline V gene. The CDR3 is 15 amino acids. The CDR3 bases are TGTGCCAGCAGCCAAGAGCGGGGGATCTCCTACGAGCAGTACTTC. Amino acid sequence: CASSQERGISYEQYF.

This clonotype was observed at least ten times. This CDR3 is CSVGREDTGELFF. The CDR3, as DNA: TGCAGCGTTGGGCGGGAGGACACCGGGGAGCTGTTTTTT. The chain is built from TRBV29-1 and TRBJ2-2, with 8 positions matching TRBD2. V lost 4 bases to trimming and J lost 3 bases; unmatched junction nucleotides: 1. Germline CDR1 reads SQVTM; CDR2 reads ANQGSEA. CDR3 size: 13 residues.